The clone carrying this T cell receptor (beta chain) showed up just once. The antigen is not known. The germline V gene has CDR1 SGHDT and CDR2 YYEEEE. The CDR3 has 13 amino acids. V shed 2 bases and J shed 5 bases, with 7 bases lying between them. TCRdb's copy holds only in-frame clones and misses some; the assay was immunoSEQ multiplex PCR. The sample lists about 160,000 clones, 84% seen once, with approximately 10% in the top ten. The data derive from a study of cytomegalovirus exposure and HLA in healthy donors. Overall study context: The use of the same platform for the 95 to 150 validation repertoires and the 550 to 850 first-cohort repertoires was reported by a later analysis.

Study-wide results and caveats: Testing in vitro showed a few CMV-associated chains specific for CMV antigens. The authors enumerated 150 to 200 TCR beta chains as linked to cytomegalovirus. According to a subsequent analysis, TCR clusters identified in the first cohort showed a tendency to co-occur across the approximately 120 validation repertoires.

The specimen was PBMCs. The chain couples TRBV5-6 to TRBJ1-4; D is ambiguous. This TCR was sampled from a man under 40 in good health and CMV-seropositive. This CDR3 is CASSLRGNEKLFF. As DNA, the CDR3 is TGTGCCAGCAGCTTACGGGGAAATGAAAAACTGTTTTTT.